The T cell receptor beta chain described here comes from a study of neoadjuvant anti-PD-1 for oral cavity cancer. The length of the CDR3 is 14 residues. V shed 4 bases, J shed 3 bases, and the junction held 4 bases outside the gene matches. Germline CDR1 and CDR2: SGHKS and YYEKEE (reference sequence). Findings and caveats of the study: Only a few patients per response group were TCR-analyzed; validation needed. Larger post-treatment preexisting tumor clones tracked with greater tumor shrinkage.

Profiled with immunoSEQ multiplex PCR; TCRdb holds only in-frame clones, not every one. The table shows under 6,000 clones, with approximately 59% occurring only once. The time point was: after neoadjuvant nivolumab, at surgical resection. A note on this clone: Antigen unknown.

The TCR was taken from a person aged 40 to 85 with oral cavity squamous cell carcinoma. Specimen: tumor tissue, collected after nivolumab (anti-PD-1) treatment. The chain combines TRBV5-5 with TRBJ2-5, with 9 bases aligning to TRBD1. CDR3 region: CASSLGTGKETQYF. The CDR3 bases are TGTGCCAGCAGCCTGGGGACAGGGAAAGAGACCCAGTACTTC.